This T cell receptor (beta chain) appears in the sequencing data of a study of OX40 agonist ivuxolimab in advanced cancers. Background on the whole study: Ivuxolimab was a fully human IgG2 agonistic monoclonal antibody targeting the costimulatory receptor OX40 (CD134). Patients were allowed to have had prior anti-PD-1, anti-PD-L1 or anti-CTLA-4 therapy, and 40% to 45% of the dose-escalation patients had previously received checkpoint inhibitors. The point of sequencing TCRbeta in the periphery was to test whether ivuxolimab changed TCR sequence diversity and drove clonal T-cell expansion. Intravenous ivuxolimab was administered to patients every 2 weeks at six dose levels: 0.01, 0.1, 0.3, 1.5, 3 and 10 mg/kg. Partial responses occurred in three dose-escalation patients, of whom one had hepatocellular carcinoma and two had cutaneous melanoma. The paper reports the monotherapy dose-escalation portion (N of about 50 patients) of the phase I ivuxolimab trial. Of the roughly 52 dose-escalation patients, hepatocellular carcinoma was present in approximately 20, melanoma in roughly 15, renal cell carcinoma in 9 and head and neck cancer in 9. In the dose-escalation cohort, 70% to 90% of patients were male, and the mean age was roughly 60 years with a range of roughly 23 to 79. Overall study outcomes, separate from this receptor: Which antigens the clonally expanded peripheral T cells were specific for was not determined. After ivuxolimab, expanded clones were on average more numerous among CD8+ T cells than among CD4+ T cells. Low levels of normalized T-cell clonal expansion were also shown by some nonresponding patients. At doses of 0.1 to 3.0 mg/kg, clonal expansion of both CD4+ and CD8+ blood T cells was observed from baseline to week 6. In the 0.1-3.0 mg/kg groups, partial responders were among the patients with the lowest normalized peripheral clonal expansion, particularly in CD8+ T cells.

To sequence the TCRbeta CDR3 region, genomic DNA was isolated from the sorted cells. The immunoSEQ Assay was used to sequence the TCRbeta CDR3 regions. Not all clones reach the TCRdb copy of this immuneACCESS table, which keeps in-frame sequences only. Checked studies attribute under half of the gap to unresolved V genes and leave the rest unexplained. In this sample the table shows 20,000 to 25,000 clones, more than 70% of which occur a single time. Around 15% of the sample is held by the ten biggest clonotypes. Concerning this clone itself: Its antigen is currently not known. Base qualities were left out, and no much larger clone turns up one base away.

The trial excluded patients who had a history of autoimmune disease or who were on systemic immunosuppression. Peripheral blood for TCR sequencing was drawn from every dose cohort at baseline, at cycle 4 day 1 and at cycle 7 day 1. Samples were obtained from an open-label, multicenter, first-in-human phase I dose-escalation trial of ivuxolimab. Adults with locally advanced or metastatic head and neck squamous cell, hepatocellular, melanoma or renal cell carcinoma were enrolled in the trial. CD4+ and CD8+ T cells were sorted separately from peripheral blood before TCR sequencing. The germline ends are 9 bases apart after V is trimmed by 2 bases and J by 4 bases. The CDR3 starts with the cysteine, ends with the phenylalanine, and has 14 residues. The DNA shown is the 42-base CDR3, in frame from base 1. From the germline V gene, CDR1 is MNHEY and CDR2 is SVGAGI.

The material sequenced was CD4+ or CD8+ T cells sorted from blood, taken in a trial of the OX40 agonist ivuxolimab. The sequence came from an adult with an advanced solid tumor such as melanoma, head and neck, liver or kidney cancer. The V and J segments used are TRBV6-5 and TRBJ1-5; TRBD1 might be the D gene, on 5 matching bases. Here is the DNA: TGTGCCAGCAGTTACAGGGCAGGGAATCAGCCCCAGCATTTT. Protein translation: CASSYRAGNQPQHF.